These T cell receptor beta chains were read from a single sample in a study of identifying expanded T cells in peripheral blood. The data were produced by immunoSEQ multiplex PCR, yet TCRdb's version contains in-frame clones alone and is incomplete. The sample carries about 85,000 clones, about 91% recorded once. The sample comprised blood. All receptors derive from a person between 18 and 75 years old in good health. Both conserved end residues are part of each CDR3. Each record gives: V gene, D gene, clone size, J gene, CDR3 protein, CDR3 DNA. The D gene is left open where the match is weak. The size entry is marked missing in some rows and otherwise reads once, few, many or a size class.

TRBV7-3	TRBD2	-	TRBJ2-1	CASSRGTSVYNEQFF	TGTGCCAGCAGCCGCGGGACTAGCGTCTACAATGAGCAGTTCTTC
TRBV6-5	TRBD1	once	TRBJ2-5	CASSYPRDRVQETQYF	TGTGCCAGCAGTTACCCGAGGGACAGGGTCCAAGAGACCCAGTACTTC
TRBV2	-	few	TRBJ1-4	CASSQLRAPNEKLFF	TGTGCCAGCAGTCAGCTTCGGGCCCCTAATGAAAAACTGTTTTTT
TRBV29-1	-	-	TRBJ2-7	CSVEDLGEQYF	TGCAGCGTTGAAGATCTGGGGGAGCAGTACTTC
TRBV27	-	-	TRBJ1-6	CASSLNTRRGTNSPLHF	TGTGCCAGCAGTTTAAACACACGGCGGGGGACTAATTCACCCCTCCACTTT
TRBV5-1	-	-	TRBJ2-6	CASSLYFRVESSGANVLTF	TGCGCCAGCAGCTTGTACTTCCGGGTAGAAAGCTCTGGGGCCAACGTCCTGACTTTC
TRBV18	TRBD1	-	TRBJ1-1	CASSPQGQATEAFF	TGTGCCAGCTCACCACAGGGACAGGCAACTGAAGCTTTCTTT
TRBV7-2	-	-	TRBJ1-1	CASSRPFANTEAFF	TGTGCCAGCAGCCGGCCCTTCGCGAACACTGAAGCTTTCTTT
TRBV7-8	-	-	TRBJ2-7	CASSPRDGPSVQYF	TGTGCCAGCAGCCCCCGGGACGGACCTTCGGTGCAGTACTTC
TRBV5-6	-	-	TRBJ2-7	CASSLWTDDTYEQYF	TGTGCCAGCAGCTTGTGGACGGACGATACCTACGAGCAGTACTTC
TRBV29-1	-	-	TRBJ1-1	CSVEYGRDTEAFF	TGCAGCGTTGAATATGGACGAGACACTGAAGCTTTCTTT
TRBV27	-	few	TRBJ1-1	CANTEAFF	TGTGCCAACACTGAAGCTTTCTTT
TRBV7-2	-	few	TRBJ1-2	CASSLGVRGGYTF	TGTGCCAGCAGCTTAGGAGTCCGGGGAGGCTACACCTTC
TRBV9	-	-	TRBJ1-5	CASSATGNQPQHF	TGTGCCAGCAGCGCGACAGGAAATCAGCCCCAGCATTTT
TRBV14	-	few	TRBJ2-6	CASSLVAGGANVLTF	TGTGCCAGCAGCTTGGTTGCGGGTGGGGCCAACGTCCTGACTTTC
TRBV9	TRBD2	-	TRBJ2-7	CASSVDASGPYEQYF	TGTGCCAGCAGCGTAGATGCTAGCGGGCCGTACGAGCAGTACTTC
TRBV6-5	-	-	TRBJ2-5	CASSPNTGGQETQYF	TGTGCCAGCAGTCCAAACACAGGAGGGCAAGAGACCCAGTACTTC
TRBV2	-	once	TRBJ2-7	CASLRRRDVYEQYF	TGTGCCAGCCTAAGGCGAAGGGACGTATACGAGCAGTACTTC
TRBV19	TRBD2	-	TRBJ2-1	CASSIGAGGINEQFF	TGTGCCAGTAGTATAGGAGCGGGGGGGATCAATGAGCAGTTCTTC
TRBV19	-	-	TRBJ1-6	CASSIDGSYNSPLHF	TGTGCCAGTAGTATAGATGGGTCCTATAATTCACCCCTCCACTTT
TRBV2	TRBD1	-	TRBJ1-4	CASTGTGTNEKLFF	TGTGCCAGCACCGGGACAGGGACTAATGAAAAACTGTTTTTT
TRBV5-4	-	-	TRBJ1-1	CASSRPGAVNTEAFF	TGTGCCTCCTCGAGACCGGGGGCGGTGAACACTGAAGCTTTCTTT
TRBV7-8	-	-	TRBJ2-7	CASSLGGQTYEQYF	TGTGCCAGCAGCTTAGGGGGTCAGACCTACGAGCAGTACTTC
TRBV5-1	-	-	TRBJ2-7	CASSFGGKGEQYF	TGCGCCAGCAGCTTCGGTGGTAAAGGCGAGCAGTACTTC
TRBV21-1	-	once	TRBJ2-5	CASNATGGQETQYF	TGTGCCAGCAACGCGACAGGGGGCCAAGAGACCCAGTACTTC
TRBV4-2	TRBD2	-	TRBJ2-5	CASSQRTSGGGVETQYF	TGTGCCAGCAGCCAGCGGACTAGCGGGGGCGGGGTGGAGACCCAATACTTC
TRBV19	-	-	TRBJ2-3	CASKVDTGTDTQYF	TGTGCCAGTAAAGTCGACACAGGCACAGATACGCAGTATTTT
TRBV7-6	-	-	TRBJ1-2	CASSLGVGANYGYTF	TGTGCCAGCAGCTTGGGGGTCGGCGCCAACTATGGCTACACCTTC
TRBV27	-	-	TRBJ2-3	CATQRDGTDTQYF	TGTGCCACCCAACGGGATGGCACAGATACGCAGTATTTT
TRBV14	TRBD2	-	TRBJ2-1	CASSQFEAGGFSEQFF	TGTGCCAGCAGCCAATTTGAGGCGGGGGGGTTTAGTGAGCAGTTCTTC
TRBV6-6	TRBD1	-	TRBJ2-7	CASSPSGQASYEQYF	TGTGCCAGCAGTCCGTCGGGACAGGCCTCCTACGAGCAGTACTTC
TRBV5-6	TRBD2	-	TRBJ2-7	CASSGRGNANEQYF	TGTGCCAGCAGCGGGAGGGGAAACGCTAACGAGCAGTACTTC
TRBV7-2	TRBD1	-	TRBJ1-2	CASSSRTGTNYGYTF	TGTGCCAGCAGCTCAAGGACAGGAACTAACTATGGCTACACCTTC
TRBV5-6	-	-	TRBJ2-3	CASSLLAGGTDTQYF	TGTGCCAGCAGCTTACTAGCAGGGGGCACAGATACGCAGTATTTT
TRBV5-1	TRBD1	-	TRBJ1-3	CASSADRFRDTIYF	TGCGCCAGCAGCGCGGACAGGTTTAGGGACACCATATATTTT
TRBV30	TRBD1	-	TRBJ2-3	CAWSDDPGQGLTDTQYF	TGTGCCTGGAGTGATGACCCGGGACAGGGGCTCACAGATACGCAGTATTTT
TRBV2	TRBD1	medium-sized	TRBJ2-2	CASSEVGPGQTGELFF	TGTGCCAGCAGTGAAGTGGGGCCGGGACAGACCGGGGAGCTGTTTTTT
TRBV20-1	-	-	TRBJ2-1	CSARYNEQFF	TGCAGTGCTCGCTACAATGAGCAGTTCTTC
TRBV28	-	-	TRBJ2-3	CASSERGGYTDTQYF	TGTGCCAGCAGTGAAAGGGGGGGGTACACAGATACGCAGTATTTT
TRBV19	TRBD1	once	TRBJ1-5	CASDRGSNQPQHF	TGTGCCAGCGACAGGGGGAGCAATCAGCCCCAGCATTTT
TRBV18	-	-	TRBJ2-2	CASSLTGSFTGELFF	TGTGCCAGCTCACTGACAGGTTCATTCACCGGGGAGCTGTTTTTT
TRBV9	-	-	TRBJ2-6	CASSVGRVGFGANVLTF	TGTGCCAGCAGCGTAGGCCGGGTCGGATTTGGGGCCAACGTCCTGACTTTC
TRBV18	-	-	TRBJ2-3	CASSGSLPPQYF	TGTGCCAGCTCGGGGAGTCTGCCCCCGCAGTATTTT
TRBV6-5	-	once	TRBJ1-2	CASSSATGSHGYTF	TGTGCCAGCAGTTCCGCAACAGGGTCCCACGGCTACACCTTC
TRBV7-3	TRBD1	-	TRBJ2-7	CASSLNPFSGQGRTYEQYF	TGTGCCAGCAGCTTAAACCCTTTCTCGGGACAGGGGAGAACCTACGAGCAGTACTTC
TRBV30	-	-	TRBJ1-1	CAWTSGASTEAFF	TGTGCCTGGACCTCGGGGGCCTCGACTGAAGCTTTCTTT
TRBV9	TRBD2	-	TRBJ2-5	CASSVGTSFETQYF	TGTGCCAGCAGCGTAGGGACTAGTTTTGAGACCCAGTACTTC
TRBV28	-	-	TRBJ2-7	CASSRDSDLREQYF	TGTGCCAGCAGTAGGGACTCCGATCTAAGAGAGCAGTACTTC
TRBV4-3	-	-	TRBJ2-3	CASSQGNIGPTDTQYF	TGCGCCAGCAGCCAAGGCAATATAGGGCCCACAGATACGCAGTATTTT
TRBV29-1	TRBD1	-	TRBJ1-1	CSGRRTGWTEAFF	TGCAGCGGCAGAAGGACAGGGTGGACTGAAGCTTTCTTT
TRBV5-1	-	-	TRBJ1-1	CASSLDYREAFF	TGCGCCAGCAGCTTGGATTACAGGGAGGCTTTCTTT
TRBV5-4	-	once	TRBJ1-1	CASSHGGDRNTEAFF	TGTGCCAGCAGCCACGGGGGAGACAGGAACACTGAAGCTTTCTTT
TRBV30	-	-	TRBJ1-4	CAFHTGNNEKLFF	TGTGCCTTTCATACAGGGAATAATGAAAAACTGTTTTTT
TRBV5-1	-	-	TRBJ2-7	CASHPGTPTSYEQYF	TGCGCCAGCCACCCCGGGACACCTACATCCTACGAGCAGTACTTC
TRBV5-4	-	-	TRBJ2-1	CASSLSANEQFF	TGTGCCAGCAGCCTGTCTGCCAATGAGCAGTTCTTC
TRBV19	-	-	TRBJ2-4	CASSARESGKNIQYF	TGTGCCAGTAGTGCCAGGGAATCAGGCAAAAACATTCAGTACTTC
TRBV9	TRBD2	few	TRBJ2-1	CASGRGGGRDNEQFF	TGTGCCAGCGGACGAGGGGGCGGGAGGGATAATGAGCAGTTCTTC
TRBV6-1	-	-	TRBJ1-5	CASSKEVRGNQPQHF	TGTGCCAGCAGTAAGGAGGTCAGGGGAAATCAGCCCCAGCATTTT
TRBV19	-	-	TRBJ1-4	CASQGRRGGNEKLFF	TGTGCCAGTCAGGGACGGCGGGGAGGGAATGAAAAACTGTTTTTT